The T cell receptor (beta chain) under discussion was sequenced for a study of early T cells in non-severe SARS-CoV-2 infection. The wider study: Sequencing of bulk RNA from unsorted whole blood was done, without chain pairing. Study outcomes and limitations: Missing private and CD4 specificities, VDJdb matching favored anti-spike CD8 responses.

Unique molecular identifiers (one per individual cDNA molecule) were attached. TCRdb redid the calling of the 5' RACE reads with MiXCR, one entry per CDR3 protein. The table lists about 70,000 distinct CDR3 sequences, less than 12% of them singletons. The sample holds many counts of this clonotype. Its antigen is undetermined. The CDR3 contains 17 residues. The junction had 9 bases not matched to a gene; V was cut back by 3 bases and J by 4 bases. Germline assignment: CDR1 ENHRY and CDR2 SYGVKD. This clonotype was obtained from an adult who was a healthcare worker with PCR-confirmed SARS-CoV-2 infection or an uninfected control (not recorded which). The rearrangement joins TRBV10-3 to TRBJ2-1, with 10 nucleotides matching TRBD1. Specimen: whole blood, collected at baseline. CDR3 sequence (DNA): TGTGCCATCAGTGACCCCCAGGACAGGGGGAGTTACAATGAGCAGTTCTTC. Its protein is CAISDPQDRGSYNEQFF.